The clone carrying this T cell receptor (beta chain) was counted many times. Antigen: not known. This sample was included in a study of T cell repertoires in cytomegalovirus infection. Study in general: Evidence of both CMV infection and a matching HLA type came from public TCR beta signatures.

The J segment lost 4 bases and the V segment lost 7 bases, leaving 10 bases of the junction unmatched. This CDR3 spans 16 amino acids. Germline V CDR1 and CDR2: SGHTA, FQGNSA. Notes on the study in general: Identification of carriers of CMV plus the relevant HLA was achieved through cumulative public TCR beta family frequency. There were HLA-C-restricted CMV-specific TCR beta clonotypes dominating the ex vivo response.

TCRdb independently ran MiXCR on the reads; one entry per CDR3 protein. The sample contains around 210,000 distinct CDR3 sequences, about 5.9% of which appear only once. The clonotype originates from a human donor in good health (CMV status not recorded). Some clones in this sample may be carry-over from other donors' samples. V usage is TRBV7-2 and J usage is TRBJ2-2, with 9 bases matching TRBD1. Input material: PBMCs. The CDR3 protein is CASTLLTGGRTGELFF. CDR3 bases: TGTGCCAGCACCCTCCTGACAGGGGGTCGCACCGGGGAGCTGTTTTTT. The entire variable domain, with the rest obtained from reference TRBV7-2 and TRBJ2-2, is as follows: GAGVSQSPSNKVTEKGKDVELRCDPISGHTALYWYRQSLGQGLEFLIYFQGNSAPDKSGLPSDRFSAERTGGSVSTLTIQRTQQEDSAVYLCASTLLTGGRTGELFFGEGSRLTVL.